Sequencing of this T cell receptor (beta chain) was carried out in a study of TIL therapy for anti-PD-1-resistant metastatic lung cancer. Across the study: Tumor harvest preceded PD-1/PD-L1 blockade, followed by nivolumab treatment. Whole-study results and caveats: Patients were highly selected, enriched for treatment-naive, never-smoker and oncogene-addicted cases.

Note on this clone: The antigen is undetermined.

This CDR3 region has 13 residues. V was clipped by 3 bases and J by 3 bases, with 5 bases between them. Per germline, CDR1 MDHEN and CDR2 SYDVKM. The immunoSEQ assay was v3. Sequencing depth was around 2 million read pairs for survey level, about 5-6 million for deep. Produced via immunoSEQ multiplex PCR; TCRdb's table is partial and in-frame only. The sample consists of more than 15,000 clones, 60% to 80% of them appearing once. Time point indicated: pre-treatment sample, taken before nivolumab and TIL therapy. Sequences were derived from blood, sampled at baseline. V gene TRBV28 combines with J gene TRBJ2-2, with D unresolved. The sequence was obtained from a person aged 25 to 80 with non-small cell lung cancer. In DNA form, the CDR3 reads TGTGCCAGCAGTTTGTATCACACCGGGGAGCTGTTTTTT. This sequence encodes CASSLYHTGELFF.